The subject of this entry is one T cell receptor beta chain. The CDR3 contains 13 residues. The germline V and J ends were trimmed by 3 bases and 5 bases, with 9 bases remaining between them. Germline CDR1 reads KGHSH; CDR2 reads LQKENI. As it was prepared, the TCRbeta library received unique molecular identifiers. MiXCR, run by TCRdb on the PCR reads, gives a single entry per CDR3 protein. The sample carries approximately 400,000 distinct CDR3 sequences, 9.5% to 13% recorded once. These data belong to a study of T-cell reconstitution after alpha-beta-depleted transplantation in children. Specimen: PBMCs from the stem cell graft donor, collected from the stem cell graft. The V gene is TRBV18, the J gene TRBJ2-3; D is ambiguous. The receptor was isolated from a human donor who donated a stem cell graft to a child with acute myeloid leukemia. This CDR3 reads CASSPTAVDTQYF. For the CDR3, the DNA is TGTGCCAGCTCACCTACAGCTGTAGATACGCAGTATTTT. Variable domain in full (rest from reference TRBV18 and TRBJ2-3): NAGVMQNPRHLVRRRGQEARLRCSPMKGHSHVYWYRQLPEEGLKFMVYLQKENIIDESGMPKERFSAEFPKEGPSILRIQQVVRGDSAAYFCASSPTAVDTQYFGPGTRLTVL.